This T cell receptor beta chain was observed in a study of T cells after yellow fever vaccination (dated by TCRdb to between 2017 and 2020). Background on the whole study: The SMART-Seq v4 Ultra Low Input RNA kit was used to prepare libraries from fractions with low cell numbers. To track T-cell clones before and after primary and booster YFV17D yellow fever vaccination, bulk TCR alpha and beta repertoires were sequenced longitudinally. The cohort comprised two healthy male donors, one aged 18 to 30 and one aged 30 to 40 years. Bulk PBMC replicates and cell subsets were isolated from blood drawn at multiple timepoints before and after both primary and secondary immunization.

Sequences SGHNT (CDR1) and YYREEE (CDR2) are obtained from the germline V gene (reference sequence). Its CDR3 holds 16 amino acids, cysteine through phenylalanine. Only the CDR3 DNA is retained, 48 bases long and in frame from the first base. Ends trimmed: V by 0 bases, J by 5 bases; bases unmatched to a gene: 11. Paper-wide results and their limitations: Compared with the primary T-cell response, the secondary T-cell response was faster but weaker, reaching its peak on day 5 rather than on day 15. Most clones expanded after primary vaccination (about 96% of CD4 and 88% of CD8) were re-detected after the booster, suggesting that broad memory maintenance occurred. A small fraction of clonotypes appeared in both the CD4 and CD8 compartments, likely as a result of convergent recombination. Only two donors were included in the study, so the extent to which the findings can be generalized is limited. Computational filtering was required because FACS-sorted repertoires could contain abundant contaminating clonotypes from the bulk population.

Data came from an Illumina NovaSeq 6000. Synthesis of TCR cDNA relied on 5'RACE template switching, a step that introduced a universal primer site along with unique molecular identifiers. Priming of cDNA synthesis was performed from both the TCR alpha and TCR beta constant segments. Libraries were amplified in two PCR steps, with sample barcodes and sequencing adapters added in the second step. Libraries were sequenced on Illumina HiSeq 2500 (2x100 bp) or NovaSeq (2x150 bp). Per the original workflow: MIGEC handled demultiplexing of reads and collapsing into UMI consensus sequences, while MiXCR performed V(D)J alignment. Clonotypes responding to the vaccine were identified with edgeR on replicate PBMC samples, with the criteria of FDR below 0.01 and a log2 fold change above 5 up to day 15. Each bulk clonotype received a CD4 or CD8 identity based on whether the sequenced CD4 or CD8 repertoire contained that clonotype at higher abundance. TCRdb reprocessed the public reads (quality trimming at Q25 with fastp, clone calling with MiXCR) and kept in-frame beta chains. Rows with one shared CDR3 protein collapse into an entry with the most common genes and DNA. None of the V and J calls come from the authors' own analysis; TCRdb made them. This sample has about 430,000 distinct CDR3 sequences in its table, and over 15% of those were observed once. The ten biggest clones cover roughly a sixth of the sample.

This clonotype was found many times. What antigen it recognizes has not been identified. Per-base qualities were not stored, and no clone one base away is much larger. The treatment or condition label here, explained by the study, means: live attenuated yellow fever vaccine strain. Two biological replicates of bulk PBMCs were collected at each blood-draw timepoint. A standard Ficoll-Paque protocol was used to isolate PBMCs from peripheral blood. TriZol was used to extract RNA from bulk PBMCs, from CD4 and CD8 fractions, and from dextramer-positive and dextramer-negative fractions. This TCR was recovered from a man between 18 and 29 years old who received the YFV17D yellow fever vaccine. The material sequenced was PBMCs, taken before the yellow fever booster vaccination. The rearrangement joined TRBV5-4 to TRBJ2-7, with 7 junctional bases fitting TRBD1. The nucleotides read TGTGCCAGCAGCTTGGCCCGGGACAGTCAGGTTAACGAGCAGTACTTC. Its translation reads: CASSLARDSQVNEQYF.